Shown below are 20 T cell receptor beta chains from a single sample sequenced in a study of blood T cell repertoires in COVID-19. TCRdb's copy holds only in-frame clones and misses some; the assay was immunoSEQ multiplex PCR. The sample lists fewer than 200,000 clones, around 86% occurring once. The sequencing sample was made of peripheral blood. The receptor set was obtained from a man between 50 and 59 years old with active or convalescent COVID-19.

This chain uses TRBV25-1 with TRBJ1-1; D ambiguous. The germline CDR1 and CDR2 sequences are MGHDK and SYGVNS. The CDR3 contains 13 residues. The V end lost 6 bases, the J end lost 3 bases, and 11 bases lay between the germline ends. CDR3 residues: CASRGLGDTEAFF. CDR3 bases: TGTGCCAGCAGAGGGCTCGGGGACACTGAAGCTTTCTTT.

The rearrangement links TRBV3-1 (or the pseudogene TRBV3-2) to TRBJ1-6; D unresolved. The germline V gene encodes CDR1 LGHDT and CDR2 YNNKEL (reference sequence). Deletions cut 0 bases from V and 0 bases from J, with 9 bases between. The CDR3 is 17 amino acids. The CDR3 spells CASSQERGSSYNSPLHF. DNA of the CDR3: TGTGCCAGCAGCCAAGAAAGAGGGAGCTCCTATAATTCACCCCTCCACTTT.

V is TRBV12-5 and J is TRBJ2-3; tentative D call: TRBD2 (6 bases). Germline V lookup: CDR1 LGHNT, CDR2 FRNRAP. The CDR3 is 16 amino acids. V lost 4 bases, J lost 1 base, and 15 bases lay in between. As DNA, the CDR3 is TGTGCTAGTGGTTCCGAGGCCGGCGGGGGCACAGATACGCAGTATTTT. It codes for CASGSEAGGGTDTQYF.

By sample share, this clone is medium-sized. The chain couples TRBV3-1 (or the pseudogene TRBV3-2) to TRBJ1-2; D is uncertain. This CDR3 contains 11 residues. Deletions cut 3 bases from V and 4 bases from J, with 3 bases between. Germline V gene sequence: CDR1 LGHDT, CDR2 YNNKEL (reference sequence). The CDR3 DNA reads TGTGCCAGCAGCCACAGCTATGGCTACACCTTC. Residues: CASSHSYGYTF.

Of note for this clone: This sample includes further DNA sequences coding for the same CDR3. The V gene is TRBV2, the J gene TRBJ2-7; D is possibly TRBD1 (5 bases). Germline-derived CDR1 and CDR2 are SNHLY and FYNNEI. CDR3 length equals 11 residues. V was trimmed by 9 bases and J by 4 bases, leaving 10 bases between them. CDR3 bases: TGTGCCAGTAAGCAGGGATACGAGCAGTACTTC. Its translation: CASKQGYEQYF.

The rearrangement joins TRBV2 to TRBJ1-5, with 8 bases matching TRBD1. Per the germline V gene, CDR1 is SNHLY and CDR2 is FYNNEI. This CDR3 has 14 residues. V shed 6 bases and J 4 bases; nucleotides not matched to a gene: 5. CDR3 DNA sequence: TGTGCCAGCAGCAACGACAGGGGAAATCAGCCCCAGCATTTT. Translated, it gives CASSNDRGNQPQHF.

V and J are TRBV5-6 and TRBJ1-5; 7 bases align to TRBD1. There are 13 residues in the CDR3. Germline assignment: CDR1 SGHDT and CDR2 YYEEEE. Trimming took 3 bases from V and 7 from J; bases not matched to a gene: 4. This CDR3 reads CASSWSTGQPQHF. The CDR3 nucleotides are TGTGCCAGCAGCTGGTCGACAGGGCAGCCCCAGCATTTT.

This sequence joins TRBV19 and TRBJ2-1, with 9 bases matching TRBD1. With 7 bases clipped from V and 14 bases from J, the junction kept 15 bases outside the gene matches. Germline assignment: CDR1 LNHDA and CDR2 SQIVND (reference sequence). CDR3 length: 14 amino acids. CDR3 nucleotides: TGTGCCAGTAACAAACGGACAGGGGAGGAGGGGGAGTTCTTC. Translating it yields CASNKRTGEEGEFF.

The rearrangement links TRBV19 to TRBJ2-4; 8 nucleotides line up with TRBD2. With V trimmed by 4 bases and J by 8 bases, 13 bases remained unmatched. Germline-derived CDR1 and CDR2 are LNHDA and SQIVND (reference sequence). This CDR3 comprises 16 residues. CDR3 amino acids: CASSTLRGGGGYIQYF. In DNA, the CDR3 is TGTGCCAGTAGTACCCTACGCGGGGGCGGGGGGTACATTCAGTACTTC.

The chain carries TRBV7-3 and TRBJ2-3; TRBD1 matches at 9 bases. In germline, CDR1 is SGHTA, CDR2 FQGTGA. The CDR3 runs 16 residues. The ends lost 5 bases at V and 2 bases at J; junction bases unmatched: 8. The chain's CDR3 is CASSNTGGFPTDTQYF. The CDR3 nucleotides read TGTGCCAGCAGCAACACAGGGGGCTTCCCCACAGATACGCAGTATTTT.

The chain employs TRBV7-2 and TRBJ1-2; weak D call: TRBD1 (6 bases). Germline CDR1 is SGHTA and CDR2 is FQGNSA. V was shortened by 5 bases and J by 1 base, with 14 bases between the two germline ends. The CDR3 runs to 15 residues. CDR3 coding DNA: TGTGCCAGCAGCCCGCAGGGGCCTGGTAACTATGGCTACACCTTC. This encodes CASSPQGPGNYGYTF.

The genes are TRBV18 and TRBJ2-5, with 12 bases lining up with TRBD1. The junction had 5 bases not matched to a gene; V was cut back by 3 bases and J by 6 bases. The germline V gene has CDR1 KGHSH and CDR2 LQKENI. There are 15 residues in the CDR3. The DNA for the CDR3 is TGTGCCAGCTCACCCGGGACAGGGGGCGGACAGACCCAGTACTTC. This translates into CASSPGTGGGQTQYF.

The rearrangement uses TRBV28 and TRBJ2-7; 12 positions agree with TRBD1. This CDR3 is built from 16 residues. Germline values: CDR1 MDHEN, CDR2 SYDVKM. V dropped 2 bases and J dropped 5; count of bases not matched to a gene: 7. CDR3 region: CASSLIPGQGAHEQYF. The CDR3 coding sequence is TGTGCCAGCAGTTTAATCCCGGGACAGGGGGCTCACGAGCAGTACTTC.

The rearrangement links TRBV27 to TRBJ1-5; the D gene is possibly TRBD1 (6 bases). The CDR3 loop spans 16 amino acids. Germline values: CDR1 MNHEY, CDR2 SMNVEV (reference sequence). Trimming stripped 5 bases from V and 8 bases from J, with 22 bases between. CDR3 sequence: CASSTLWGGPSEPQHF. The CDR3 region has the DNA TGTGCCAGCAGTACCCTCTGGGGGGGCCCCTCGGAGCCCCAGCATTTT.

The chain employs TRBV12-2 and TRBJ1-2; the table's D call, TRBD1, has no DNA check behind it. TRBV12-2 is noted as a pseudogene. The CDR3 is 14 amino acids. CDR3: CASRLGWAGYGYTF. For the CDR3, the DNA is TGTGCAAGTCGCTTAGGGTGGGCAGGTTATGGCTACACCTTC.

The J gene is TRBJ1-1, the V gene TRBV7-9; TRBD1 is a possible D gene (5 bases). The germline V gene has CDR1 SEHNR and CDR2 FQNEAQ (reference sequence). Trimming stripped 0 bases from V and 0 bases from J, with 14 bases between. This CDR3 has 17 residues. CDR3 in amino acids: CASSLAAPDTMNTEAFF. CDR3 bases: TGTGCCAGCAGCTTAGCGGCGCCGGACACCATGAACACTGAAGCTTTCTTT.

V gene TRBV7-2 combines with J gene TRBJ2-7; the D gene is possibly TRBD2 (6 bases). This CDR3 region has 15 residues. The germline V gene has CDR1 SGHTA and CDR2 FQGNSA. V was clipped by 5 bases and J by 3 bases, with 17 bases between them. CDR3 sequence (DNA): TGTGCCAGCAGCCCCGATTTCGGGGGACTCTACGAGCAGTACTTC. This gives the protein CASSPDFGGLYEQYF.

This chain joins TRBV5-1 and TRBJ1-2; 8 nucleotides agree with TRBD1. Germline V gene lookup returns CDR1 SGHRS and CDR2 YFSETQ. Germline trimming cut 1 base from V and 6 bases from J; bases unmatched to any gene: 2. CDR3 length: 13 residues. The CDR3 DNA is TGCGCCAGCAGCTTGCAGGGGGCGGATGGCTACACCTTC. Its protein is CASSLQGADGYTF.

V gene TRBV5-4 combines with J gene TRBJ1-6, with D tentatively TRBD1 (6 bases). The V and J ends lost 4 bases and 6 bases respectively, with 20 bases between them. CDR1 and CDR2 from the germline V gene are SGHNT and YYREEE (reference sequence). The CDR3 is 17 amino acids. The CDR3 DNA sequence: TGTGCCAGCAGCCCAACAGGGTCCTCCTTGGGTAATTCACCCCTCCACTTT. It codes for CASSPTGSSLGNSPLHF. The full variable domain, with the rest looked up from reference TRBV5-4 and TRBJ1-6, is ETGVTQSPTHLIKTRGQQVTLRCSSQSGHNTVSWYQQALGQGPQFIFQYYREEENGRGNFPPRFSGLQFPNYSSELNVNALELDDSALYLCASSPTGSSLGNSPLHFGNGTRLTVT.

The DNA of the CDR3 is TGTGCCAGCACCCGGGGGGTTCCTGAAGCTTTCTTT. This sequence encodes CASTRGVPEAFF. The chain joins TRBV2 to TRBJ1-1, with D maybe TRBD1 (5 bases). Germline CDR1 reads SNHLY; CDR2 reads FYNNEI. This CDR3 is 12 amino acids long. V lost 7 bases and J lost 6, with 12 bases in between.